The source of this T cell receptor (beta chain) is a study of cytomegalovirus exposure and HLA in healthy donors. Study conclusions and caveats: Some TCR beta chains (164 of them) were listed as cytomegalovirus-associated. For most subjects, TCR beta sequences were reported to predict HLA-A and HLA-B alleles with accuracy. It was reportedly the case that the classifier diagnosed cytomegalovirus status with high specificity and sensitivity. In presence/absence analyses, roughly uniform sequencing depth across donors was assumed.

As regards this clone: Its antigen is still unknown.

Both 60 Vbeta primers and 13 Jbeta primers went into the PCR. This table comes from immunoSEQ multiplex PCR, and its TCRdb copy is limited to in-frame clones, with some not included. The repertoire consists of more than 200,000 clones, with around three quarters occurring once and the leading ten covering 15% to 17%. This CDR3 is built from 16 residues. Germline CDR1 reads MDHEN; CDR2 reads SYDVKM. Trimming left V 3 bases short and J 3 bases short, with 16 bases between. The source material was PBMCs. This receptor was taken from a man in his forties in good health and CMV-seronegative. The chain combines TRBV28 with TRBJ2-3, with TRBD2 as a possible D gene (7 bases). Written as DNA, the CDR3 is TGTGCCAGCAGTTTCATTTCGGGGAGGGGGACAGATACGCAGTATTTT. Protein: CASSFISGRGTDTQYF.